Included here is one T cell receptor (beta chain) sequence, with context. Its antigen is undetermined. Using immunoSEQ multiplex PCR, the repertoire was profiled, and TCRdb retains in-frame clones only, with some absent. The table has over 50,000 clones, roughly nine tenths seen once. The entry originates in a study of PD-1 blockade in classical Hodgkin lymphoma. Whole-study context: Intravenous delivery of nivolumab at 3 mg/kg to patients occurred every 2 weeks. Overall study findings and caveats: Some patients began nivolumab under 1 year after ASCT. These patients were excluded from later analyses. Reported baseline diversity: healthy donors highest, relapsed/refractory patients lowest. Baseline diversity in complete responders resembled that of newly diagnosed patients.

Trimming cost V 0 bases and J 7 bases, with 18 bases left between them. The CDR3 is 15 residues long. Germline V CDR1 and CDR2: GTSNPN, SVGIG (reference sequence). Time point: cycle 4 day 1 (C4D1), after more than 5 weeks of nivolumab. Each patient relapsed following autologous stem cell transplantation, and prior brentuximab vedotin exposure differed. This chain links TRBV30 with TRBJ1-1; D gene uncertain. This sequence was found in a human donor with classical Hodgkin lymphoma. The sequences come from peripheral blood mononuclear cells (PBMCs), collected before the fourth cycle of nivolumab. The CDR3 sequence is CAWSVLGILGGEAFF. The CDR3 nucleotides are TGTGCCTGGAGTGTGTTAGGTATTTTGGGAGGTGAAGCTTTCTTT.